The present T cell receptor (beta chain) was sequenced within a study of cytomegalovirus exposure and HLA in healthy donors. About the study: Genotyping of more than 300 donors showed that over 65% belonged to the Caucasian-associated ancestry cluster. Overall study findings and caveats: In vitro experiments confirmed that three CMV-associated chains were specific for CMV antigens.

As concerns this clone: Its antigen is undetermined.

PCR primers comprised 60 Vbeta and 13 Jbeta primers. The protocol was immunoSEQ multiplex PCR, while the TCRdb copy is restricted to in-frame clones and leaves out a portion. The table has about 210,000 clones, 80% to 90% seen once. V was cut by 3 bases and J by 0 bases, with 7 bases left in between. The CDR3 consists of 14 residues. Per germline, CDR1 SSHAT and CDR2 FNYEAQ (reference sequence). The chain is built from TRBV7-7 and TRBJ2-3, with D perhaps matching TRBD2 (5 bases). Sequencing input: PBMCs. This clonotype was sampled from a girl aged 2 to 9 in good health and CMV-seronegative. Written as DNA, the CDR3 is TGTGCCAGCAGCTTGGACTCTAGCACAGATACGCAGTATTTT. The encoded protein is CASSLDSSTDTQYF.